These 12 T cell receptor beta chains were sequenced from one sample in a study of cytomegalovirus exposure and HLA in healthy donors. Primers: 60 Vbeta forward and 13 Jbeta reverse. This table comes from immunoSEQ multiplex PCR, and its TCRdb copy is limited to in-frame clones, with some not included. The sample shows about 160,000 clones, around 81% of them seen only once. Sequenced material: PBMCs. Receptors were obtained from a woman aged 50 to 65 in good health and CMV-seronegative.

The table lists this clone with a few counts. The V call is TRBV18, the J call TRBJ2-3; 8 bases agree with TRBD2. Per germline, CDR1 KGHSH and CDR2 LQKENI. V was clipped by 3 bases and J by 0 bases; unmatched bases: 14. CDR3 length equals 19 residues. The CDR3 DNA follows: TGTGCCAGCTCACCCGGAGGGGGGAGTTCTAGCGGGAGCACAGATACGCAGTATTTT. Translating gives CASSPGGGSSSGSTDTQYF.

This clone was recorded once. The CDR3 sequence: CASRPDRGGFYEQYF. The CDR3 coding sequence is TGTGCCAGCAGGCCAGACAGGGGAGGCTTCTACGAGCAGTACTTC. The V and J genes are TRBV5-4 and TRBJ2-7; 8 bases fit TRBD1. Trimming took 5 bases from V and 3 from J; bases not matched to a gene: 10. Germline V lookup: CDR1 SGHNT, CDR2 YYREEE (reference sequence). There are 15 residues in the CDR3.

The genes are TRBV5-4 and TRBJ2-7, with D maybe TRBD1 (6 bases). In germline, CDR1 is SGHNT, CDR2 YYREEE (reference sequence). V was clipped by 4 bases and J by 6 bases, with 17 bases between them. This CDR3 comprises 14 residues. The CDR3 DNA reads TGTGCCAGCAGCGTATCTACAGGGAATCGCGAGCAGTACTTC. This codes for CASSVSTGNREQYF.

The chain carries TRBV18 and TRBJ2-7; TRBD1 matches at 7 bases. Trimming at V came to 3 bases and at J to 4 bases, leaving 3 bases not matched to a gene. The CDR3 length is 13 residues. The germline gives CDR1 KGHSH, CDR2 LQKENI. The CDR3 nucleotides are TGTGCCAGCTCACCGGGACAGACTTACGAGCAGTACTTC. This gives the protein CASSPGQTYEQYF.

The V and J genes are TRBV18 and TRBJ2-7; 9 bases agree with TRBD1. The CDR3 consists of 15 residues. Trimming cost V 3 bases and J 8 bases; bases outside gene matches: 11. CDR1 KGHSH and CDR2 LQKENI come from the germline V gene. The CDR3 loop reads CASSPPLGTGRQQYF. The DNA of the CDR3 is TGTGCCAGCTCACCTCCCCTGGGGACAGGGAGGCAGCAGTACTTC.

The chain has TRBV5-4 and TRBJ2-7; 9 positions match TRBD1. The J segment lost 5 bases and the V segment lost 4 bases, leaving 7 bases of the junction unmatched. The CDR3 spans 14 residues. Germline V gene sequence: CDR1 SGHNT, CDR2 YYREEE (reference sequence). CDR3 coding DNA: TGTGCCAGCAGCAACCGGGACAGGGTCCACGAGCAGTACTTC. It yields the protein CASSNRDRVHEQYF.

DNA of the CDR3: TGTGCCAGCAGCGCCTCGTCGGCGGGGGGGCCTGGTACGCAGTATTTT. Translating gives CASSASSAGGPGTQYF. This rearrangement joins TRBV9 to TRBJ2-3; 9 bases line up with TRBD2. V was pared by 3 bases and J by 8 bases, with 13 bases of the junction left unmatched. Germline V gene data show CDR1 as SGDLS and CDR2 as YYNGEE. The CDR3 consists of 16 residues.

This clone was detected once. The V gene is TRBV4-2, the J gene TRBJ2-7; the D gene is possibly TRBD1 (5 bases). Trimming took 3 bases from V and 3 from J, leaving 9 bases between them. Germline CDR1 reads LGHNA; CDR2 reads YNFKEQ. The CDR3 contains 13 residues. CDR3 nucleotides: TGTGCCAGCAGCCATCAGGGCGACTACGAGCAGTACTTC. Encoded protein: CASSHQGDYEQYF.

V usage is TRBV5-6 and J usage is TRBJ1-2, with D possibly being TRBD1 (5 bases). CDR3 size: 12 residues. CDR1 and CDR2 from the germline V gene are SGHDT and YYEEEE. Trimming took 4 bases from V and 7 from J, leaving 11 bases between them. CDR3 DNA: TGTGCCAGCAGCCTGGGGGACTTTGGCTACACCTTC. It is translated as CASSLGDFGYTF. Looking up the rest from reference TRBV5-6 and TRBJ1-2 gives the full variable domain: DAGVTQSPTHLIKTRGQQVTLRCSPKSGHDTVSWYQQALGQGPQFIFQYYEEEERQRGNFPDRFSGHQFPNYSSELNVNALLLGDSALYLCASSLGDFGYTFGSGTRLTVV.

As DNA, the CDR3 is TGTGCCAGCAGCTTAGCACCTAGCGGGGGGCAAGAGACCCAGTACTTC. Its translation: CASSLAPSGGQETQYF. The chain is built from TRBV7-9 and TRBJ2-5, with 11 bases matching TRBD2. This CDR3 region has 16 residues. CDR1 SEHNR and CDR2 FQNEAQ come from the germline V gene (reference sequence). Trimming took 0 bases from V and 2 from J; bases not matched to a gene: 2.

The chain recombines TRBV6-4 with TRBJ1-1; 7 bases match TRBD1. The V gene end was trimmed by 3 bases and the J gene end by 11 bases; junction bases not matched to a gene: 3. The CDR3 is made up of 11 amino acids. Looked up from germline, CDR1 is MRHNA and CDR2 is SNTAGT. The DNA of the CDR3 is TGTGCCAGCAGTGAAGAACAGGGGGCTTTCTTT. It is translated as CASSEEQGAFF.

J is TRBJ2-7 and V is TRBV11-2, with unresolved D. Trimming shortened V by 5 bases and J by 3 bases, and 14 bases separated the two germline ends. From germline, CDR1 is SGHAT and CDR2 FQNNGV. The CDR3 has 14 amino acids. CDR3 bases: TGTGCCAGCAGCCCCCACAATTTTGGCTACGAGCAGTACTTC. It specifies CASSPHNFGYEQYF. Using reference TRBV11-2 and TRBJ2-7 for the parts outside the CDR3, the full variable domain is EAGVAQSPRYKIIEKRQSVAFWCNPISGHATLYWYQQILGQGPKLLIQFQNNGVVDDSQLPKDRFSAERLKGVDSTLKIQPAKLEDSAVYLCASSPHNFGYEQYFGPGTRLTVT.